Below are 13 T cell receptor beta chains sequenced from a single sample in a study of CD8 T cells in Susac syndrome. When the RNA was reverse transcribed, random hexamers were used with an input of roughly 0.5 to 1 ug. TCRdb itself ran the immunoSEQ multiplex PCR reads through MiXCR, one entry per CDR3 protein. The data contain approximately 190,000 distinct CDR3 sequences, roughly 94% of them seen just once; the ten biggest clones take up around 0.16%. The sample was CD8+ T cells from PBMCs. These receptors originate from a human donor with Susac syndrome.

The rearrangement links TRBV13 to TRBJ2-7; 8 bases fit TRBD1. CDR1 is PRHDT, CDR2 FYEKMQ, per germline (reference sequence). The V and J ends lost 2 bases and 3 bases, in that order; junction bases with no gene match: 3. The CDR3 totals 14 residues. CDR3 sequence reads: CASSLQGAIYEQYF. As DNA, the CDR3 is TGTGCCAGCAGCTTACAGGGGGCTATCTACGAGCAGTACTTC.

The chain uses TRBV4-2 and TRBJ2-3, with D hard to call. CDR1 and CDR2 from the germline V gene are LGHNA and YNFKEQ. This CDR3 is 13 amino acids long. Trimming stripped 1 base from V and 4 bases from J, with 6 bases between. The CDR3 here is CASSQVPADTQYF. CDR3 nucleotides: TGTGCCAGCAGCCAAGTTCCGGCAGATACGCAGTATTTT.

The chain employs TRBV29-1 and TRBJ2-7; 8 nucleotides agree with TRBD2. This CDR3 is built from 11 residues. Germline CDR1 is SQVTM and CDR2 is ANQGSEA. The CDR3 DNA follows: TGCAGTAGCGGGACCTACTACGAGCAGTACTTC. It translates to CSSGTYYEQYF.

The chain is built from TRBV27 and TRBJ2-1; TRBD1 is a possible D gene (7 bases). Germline V gene data show CDR1 as MNHEY and CDR2 as SMNVEV (reference sequence). The V gene lost 4 bases and the J gene lost 4 bases, with 26 bases spanning the gap. This CDR3 has 19 residues. CDR3 amino acids: CASSSHLPHRGLTYNEQFF. In DNA, the CDR3 is TGTGCCAGCAGTTCACACCTCCCTCACAGGGGACTCACTTACAATGAGCAGTTCTTC.

The genes are TRBV20-1 and TRBJ2-7; TRBD2 aligns across 9 bases. V lost 4 bases and J lost 1; bases outside the gene matches: 5. The CDR3 loop spans 14 amino acids. Germline V gene sequence: CDR1 DFQATT, CDR2 SNEGSKA (reference sequence). Written as DNA, the CDR3 is TGCAGTGCTACAGGGACTAGCCATTCCTACGAGCAGTACTTC. Its translation is CSATGTSHSYEQYF.

The gene calls are TRBV23-1 and TRBJ1-1; D uncertain. Being an ORF, TRBV23-1 has a function that is uncertain. Trimming cost V 0 bases and J 7 bases, with 15 bases left between them. The CDR3 consists of 15 residues. CDR3 DNA sequence: TGCGCCAGCAGTCAATCGGCGGGCGACGGAGTTGAAGCTTTCTTT. Residues: CASSQSAGDGVEAFF.

V gene TRBV20-1 combines with J gene TRBJ2-1, with 9 bases lining up with TRBD2. V dropped 1 base and J dropped 4; count of bases not matched to a gene: 2. The CDR3 contains 14 residues. Germline lookup yields CDR1 DFQATT and CDR2 SNEGSKA (reference sequence). The CDR3 loop reads CSARALAGYNEQFF. The CDR3 coding sequence is TGCAGTGCTAGAGCGCTAGCGGGGTACAATGAGCAGTTCTTC.

This rearrangement joins TRBV28 to TRBJ2-7; 11 bases fit TRBD2. The junction had 6 bases not matched to a gene; V was cut back by 7 bases and J by 4 bases. The CDR3 covers 14 residues. The germline V gene has CDR1 MDHEN and CDR2 SYDVKM. The DNA for the CDR3 is TGTGCCAGCATCGACGCTAGCGGGAGGTACGAGCAGTACTTC. Residues: CASIDASGRYEQYF.

Only a few counts were recorded for this clonotype. The CDR3 coding sequence is TGTGCCTGGAGTCTATCACACAGCGCGACCCAGTACTTC. It specifies CAWSLSHSATQYF. V and J are TRBV30 and TRBJ2-5; D is uncertain. CDR1 GTSNPN and CDR2 SVGIG come from the germline V gene (reference sequence). This CDR3 contains 13 residues. V lost 2 bases to trimming and J lost 7 bases, with 14 bases between them. The whole variable domain, remainder taken from reference TRBV30 and TRBJ2-5, is SQTIHQWPATLVQPVGSPLSLECTVEGTSNPNLYWYRQAAGRGLQLLFYSVGIGQISSEVPQNLSASRPQDRQFILSSKKLLLSDSGFYLCAWSLSHSATQYFGPGTRLLVL.

The genes are TRBV13 and TRBJ1-1; TRBD1 agrees at 7 bases. This CDR3 has 14 amino acids. V was clipped by 4 bases and J by 5 bases; unmatched bases: 7. Germline V gene data show CDR1 as PRHDT and CDR2 as FYEKMQ (reference sequence). The CDR3, as DNA: TGTGCCAGCAGCTCCCGACAGGGTTTGACTGAAGCTTTCTTT. It yields the protein CASSSRQGLTEAFF.

In nucleotides, the CDR3 is TGTGCCACCAGCAGAGGTCTAGCGGGAGACAATGAGCAGTTCTTC. Its translation: CATSRGLAGDNEQFF. This chain joins TRBV15 and TRBJ2-1, with TRBD2 matching over 10 bases. Germline assignment: CDR1 LNHNV and CDR2 YYDKDF (reference sequence). V dropped 1 base and J dropped 5; count of bases not matched to a gene: 2. This CDR3 has 15 residues. The full variable domain, with the rest looked up from reference TRBV15 and TRBJ2-1, is DAMVIQNPRYQVTQFGKPVTLSCSQTLNHNVMYWYQQKSSQAPKLLFHYYDKDFNNEADTPDNFQSRRPNTSFCFLDIRSPGLGDTAMYLCATSRGLAGDNEQFFGPGTRLTVL.

V usage is TRBV12-3 or TRBV12-4 and J usage is TRBJ2-7; TRBD1 might be the D (6 bases). The CDR3 contains 13 residues. Trimming removed 3 bases at V and 2 bases at J, with 8 bases between. The CDR3 loop is CASSFTGPYEQYF. The CDR3, as DNA: TGTGCCAGCAGTTTTACAGGGCCCTACGAGCAGTACTTC.

The rearrangement joins TRBV15 to TRBJ2-3; D is possibly TRBD1 or TRBD2 (5 bases each). Germline V CDR1 and CDR2: LNHNV, YYDKDF (reference sequence). Trimming pared 0 bases from V and 6 bases from J, leaving 16 bases between. The length of the CDR3 is 16 residues. The CDR3 sequence: CATSRDWDPPRDTQYF. The CDR3 nucleotides are TGTGCCACCAGCAGAGATTGGGACCCCCCCAGGGATACGCAGTATTTT.